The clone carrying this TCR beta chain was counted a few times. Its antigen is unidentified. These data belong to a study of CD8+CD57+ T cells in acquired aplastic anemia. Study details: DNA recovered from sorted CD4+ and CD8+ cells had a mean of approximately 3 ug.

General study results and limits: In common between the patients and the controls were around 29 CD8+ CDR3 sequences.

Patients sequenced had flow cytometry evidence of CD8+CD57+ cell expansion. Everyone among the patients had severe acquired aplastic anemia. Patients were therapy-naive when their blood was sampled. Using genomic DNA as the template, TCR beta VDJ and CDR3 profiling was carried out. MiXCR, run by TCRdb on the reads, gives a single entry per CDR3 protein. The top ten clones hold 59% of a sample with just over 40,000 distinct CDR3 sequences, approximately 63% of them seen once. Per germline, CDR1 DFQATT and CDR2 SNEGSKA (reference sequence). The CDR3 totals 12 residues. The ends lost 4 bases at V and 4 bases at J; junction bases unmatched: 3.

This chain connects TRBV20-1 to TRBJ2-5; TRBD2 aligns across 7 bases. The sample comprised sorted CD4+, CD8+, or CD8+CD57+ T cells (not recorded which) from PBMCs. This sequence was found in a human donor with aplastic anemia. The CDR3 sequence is CSAIVAGETQYF. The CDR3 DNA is TGCAGTGCTATAGTAGCGGGAGAGACCCAGTACTTC.